Below are 32 T cell receptor beta chains sequenced from a single sample in a study of long-term antiretroviral therapy in people with HIV. Survey-level resolution applied to immunoSEQ assay v3.0. Sequencing was performed with immunoSEQ multiplex PCR; in TCRdb, only in-frame clones are kept and a portion is missing. The top ten clones hold less than 8% of a sample with 14,000 or so clones, approximately 82% of them seen once. This specimen was unsorted PBMCs, taken 0.4 years after starting antiretroviral therapy. All receptors derive from a man aged 25-45 years with HIV.

In DNA form, the CDR3 reads TGTGCCAGCAGTTTCATAGCGGGGCAGTACCAAGAGACCCAGTACTTC. It encodes CASSFIAGQYQETQYF. The chain joins TRBV28 to TRBJ2-5, with 8 bases lining up with TRBD2. Germline V gene data show CDR1 as MDHEN and CDR2 as SYDVKM. There are 16 residues in the CDR3. V dropped 3 bases and J dropped 0; count of bases not matched to a gene: 6.

The chain recombines TRBV7-9 with TRBJ1-1, with 7 nucleotides matching TRBD1. The CDR3 is 15 amino acids. J gave up 10 bases and V 1 base, and 12 bases lay outside the gene matches. CDR1 is SEHNR, CDR2 FQNEAQ, per germline (reference sequence). The CDR3 DNA reads as TGTGCCAGCAGCTTAGGACAGGGCCCATTGAGTGGAGCTTTCTTT. Its protein is CASSLGQGPLSGAFF.

V and J are TRBV11-2 and TRBJ2-3, with D uncertain. This CDR3 is built from 14 residues. Trimming removed 5 bases at V and 5 bases at J, with 14 bases between. From germline, CDR1 is SGHAT and CDR2 FQNNGV. Here the CDR3 reads CASSMSFSGDTQYF. The CDR3 DNA follows: TGTGCCAGCAGCATGAGTTTCTCCGGAGATACGCAGTATTTT.

This clone was seen only a few times. CDR3 nucleotides: TGTGCCAGCAGCTTTACCGGACAGGGTATGGACGAGCAGTACTTC. Residues: CASSFTGQGMDEQYF. This sequence joins TRBV5-4 and TRBJ2-7; the match to TRBD1 covers 8 bases. The CDR3 consists of 15 residues. Germline values: CDR1 SGHNT, CDR2 YYREEE (reference sequence). J gave up 5 bases and V 2 bases, and 9 bases lay outside the gene matches. The whole variable domain, filled in from reference TRBV5-4 and TRBJ2-7, reads ETGVTQSPTHLIKTRGQQVTLRCSSQSGHNTVSWYQQALGQGPQFIFQYYREEENGRGNFPPRFSGLQFPNYSSELNVNALELDDSALYLCASSFTGQGMDEQYFGPGTRLTVT.

The chain is built from TRBV5-1 and TRBJ2-7, with 8 bases lining up with TRBD2. V was clipped by 4 bases and J by 3 bases; unmatched bases: 9. The CDR3 sequence is 15 residues long. The germline V gene has CDR1 SGHRS and CDR2 YFSETQ. The CDR3 protein is CASSPILGGDYEQYF. As DNA, the CDR3 is TGCGCCAGCAGCCCGATCCTCGGGGGGGACTACGAGCAGTACTTC.

The CDR3 nucleotides are TGTGCCATCAAAAGCGTTAACAATGAGCAGTTCTTC. Translating it yields CAIKSVNNEQFF. This chain uses TRBV10-3 with TRBJ2-1; D gene uncertain. The CDR3 is 12 residues long. Between the trimmed V and J ends, which lost 7 bases and 5 bases, there was a span of 9 bases. Per germline, CDR1 ENHRY and CDR2 SYGVKD.

V gene TRBV28 combines with J gene TRBJ2-5; a weak D match, TRBD2 (6 bases). CDR1 MDHEN and CDR2 SYDVKM come from the germline V gene. V was trimmed by 4 bases and J by 2 bases, leaving 11 bases between them. This CDR3 is built from 14 residues. The CDR3 loop reads CASSSVAEQETQYF. The CDR3 DNA sequence: TGTGCCAGCAGTTCCGTAGCGGAGCAAGAGACCCAGTACTTC.

The CDR3, as DNA: TGTGCCAGCAGCTCGGTAGCGTTCAATGAGCAGTTCTTC. Protein product: CASSSVAFNEQFF. This chain joins TRBV7-9 and TRBJ2-1; D is perhaps TRBD2 (5 bases). The V gene's germline CDR1 is SEHNR and CDR2 FQNEAQ (reference sequence). This CDR3 spans 13 amino acids. Deletions cut 4 bases from V and 6 bases from J, with 10 bases between.

The V gene is TRBV7-9, the J gene TRBJ1-1; 8 nucleotides line up with TRBD1. The CDR3 has 13 residues. V trimming: 9 bases; J trimming: 4 bases; junction bases outside the gene matches: 7. The germline V gene encodes CDR1 SEHNR and CDR2 FQNEAQ (reference sequence). CDR3 residues: CASKQGDGTEAFF. CDR3 coding DNA: TGTGCCAGTAAACAGGGGGATGGCACTGAAGCTTTCTTT.

The rearrangement links TRBV18 to TRBJ1-3, with D unclear. The CDR3 length is 18 residues. In germline, CDR1 is KGHSH, CDR2 LQKENI. V lost 2 bases and J lost 0, with 17 bases in between. Here the CDR3 DNA reads TGTGCCAGCTCACCAGTGATGCGGGGTTCCATCTCTGGAAACACCATATATTTT. It translates to CASSPVMRGSISGNTIYF.

This clone has just one count. V and J are TRBV4-2 and TRBJ2-3, with D hard to call. The CDR3 runs to 16 residues. Germline CDR1 LGHNA, CDR2 YNFKEQ. Trimming took 0 bases from V and 6 from J, leaving 16 bases between them. The CDR3 sequence is CASSQEILSPPDTQYF. The CDR3 DNA reads as TGTGCCAGCAGCCAAGAAATACTCTCCCCGCCCGATACGCAGTATTTT.

This chain connects TRBV30 to TRBJ1-4, with D possibly matching TRBD1 (5 bases). The V end was cut by 3 bases, the J end by 0 bases, with 8 bases between. CDR3 length equals 14 residues. Germline V lookup: CDR1 GTSNPN, CDR2 SVGIG (reference sequence). CDR3 in DNA: TGTGCCTGGAGGCGACAGTCAACTAATGAAAAACTGTTTTTT. Its protein is CAWRRQSTNEKLFF.

The V and J genes are TRBV28 and TRBJ1-1, with D tentatively TRBD1 (5 bases). Trimming removed 5 bases at V and 1 base at J, with 11 bases between. This CDR3 comprises 14 residues. The germline V gene encodes CDR1 MDHEN and CDR2 SYDVKM. The CDR3 region is CASSPGTTNTEAFF. CDR3 in DNA: TGTGCCAGCAGTCCAGGGACCACGAACACTGAAGCTTTCTTT.

Worth noting for this clone: Other nucleotide sequences in the sample specify the same CDR3. J is TRBJ2-7 and V is TRBV10-3, with 8 bases aligning to TRBD1. The CDR3 loop spans 16 amino acids. The germline V gene encodes CDR1 ENHRY and CDR2 SYGVKD. With V trimmed by 4 bases and J by 2 bases, 10 bases remained unmatched. The CDR3 is CAISGPEDRATYEQYF. DNA of the CDR3: TGTGCCATCAGTGGTCCCGAGGACAGGGCTACCTACGAGCAGTACTTC.

The genes are TRBV28 and TRBJ2-3; 7 positions match TRBD2. The CDR3 has 16 amino acids. The germline V gene has CDR1 MDHEN and CDR2 SYDVKM. V shed 2 bases, J shed 2 bases, and the junction held 7 bases outside the gene matches. The CDR3 nucleotides read TGTGCCAGCAGTTTACCTTCTAGCGGTGACACAGATACGCAGTATTTT. It codes for CASSLPSSGDTDTQYF.

The rearrangement links TRBV4-2 to TRBJ2-6; TRBD2 matches 8 bases. Germline trimming cut 2 bases from V and 1 base from J; bases unmatched to any gene: 4. CDR3 length equals 17 residues. The germline gives CDR1 LGHNA, CDR2 YNFKEQ. The CDR3 is CASSQPAGASGANVLTF. CDR3 nucleotides: TGTGCCAGCAGCCAACCAGCGGGAGCTTCTGGGGCCAACGTCCTGACTTTC.

The V call is TRBV10-2, the J call TRBJ2-3; D is unresolved. CDR1 and CDR2 from the germline V gene are WSHSY and SAAADI. Trimming took 3 bases from V and 4 from J, leaving 11 bases between them. CDR3 length: 14 residues. This CDR3 reads CASSDPEYADTQYF. The CDR3 nucleotides read TGCGCCAGCAGTGACCCAGAATACGCAGATACGCAGTATTTT.

V and J are TRBV19 and TRBJ2-7; TRBD1 agrees at 8 bases. From germline, CDR1 is LNHDA and CDR2 SQIVND (reference sequence). J lost 2 bases, V lost 6 bases, and 9 bases had no gene match. The CDR3 length is 15 residues. The CDR3 loop is CASRGTWTGPYEQYF. The CDR3 DNA is TGTGCCAGTAGAGGAACTTGGACAGGGCCCTACGAGCAGTACTTC.

Regarding this clone: Compared with germline, one end of the junction differs, possibly owing to a read error. The chain uses TRBV30 and TRBJ2-4; TRBD2 agrees at 13 bases. This CDR3 spans 11 amino acids. CDR1 and CDR2 (germline): GTSNPN, SVGIG (reference sequence). This CDR3 reads CAWSGLAGGEF. Written as DNA, the CDR3 is TGTGCCTGGAGTGGACTAGCGGGAGGCGAATTC.

The rearrangement joins TRBV28 to TRBJ2-2, with 8 bases aligning to TRBD1. Germline V gives CDR1 MDHEN, CDR2 SYDVKM. The CDR3 extends over 16 amino acids. V lost 5 bases, J lost 0 bases, and 5 bases stayed unmatched. The CDR3 nucleotides are TGTGCCAGCAGTGGACAGGGCGGCGCGAACACCGGGGAGCTGTTTTTT. Encoded protein: CASSGQGGANTGELFF. Full variable domain (outside the CDR3, taken from reference TRBV28 and TRBJ2-2): DVKVTQSSRYLVKRTGEKVFLECVQDMDHENMFWYRQDPGLGLRLIYFSYDVKMKEKGDIPEGYSVSREKKERFSLILESASTNQTSMYLCASSGQGGANTGELFFGEGSRLTVL.

The sample holds one count of this clone. A read error may produce the germline difference seen at one junction end. The chain couples TRBV4-3 to TRBJ2-2, with a possible D match to TRBD1 (7 bases). This CDR3 contains 15 residues. From germline, CDR1 is LGHNA and CDR2 YSLEER. CDR3 nucleotides: TGCGCCAGCAGACAAGACAGGGAGGACACCGGGGAGCTGTTTTTT. Protein: CASRQDREDTGELFF.

The DNA for the CDR3 is TGTGCCACCAGCTCACAGGGAGTATCCGGGGCCAACGTCCTGACTTTC. It encodes CATSSQGVSGANVLTF. V and J are TRBV15 and TRBJ2-6, with D possibly matching TRBD1 (6 bases). V was pared by 5 bases and J by 4 bases, with 15 bases between. Germline CDR1 LNHNV, CDR2 YYDKDF (reference sequence). The CDR3 has 16 amino acids.

The V gene is TRBV29-1, the J gene TRBJ2-3; 8 bases map to TRBD1. CDR3 length: 13 residues. The germline CDR1 and CDR2 sequences are SQVTM and ANQGSEA. J lost 0 bases, V lost 5 bases, and 1 base had no gene match. CDR3 DNA sequence: TGCAGCGTTCGGGACAGGAGCACAGATACGCAGTATTTT. This gives the protein CSVRDRSTDTQYF.

The J gene is TRBJ1-2, the V gene TRBV28; 7 nucleotides align to TRBD1. The CDR3 extends over 13 amino acids. The V gene end was trimmed by 11 bases and the J gene end by 5 bases; junction bases not matched to a gene: 11. Germline CDR1 MDHEN, CDR2 SYDVKM. CDR3 bases: TGTGCCGCAAGAGTAGGGGGCTTGTATGGCTACACCTTC. Residues: CAARVGGLYGYTF.

Here the CDR3 reads CASSYRGQGAEKLFF. The DNA for the CDR3 is TGTGCCAGCAGTTACCGGGGACAGGGGGCTGAAAAACTGTTTTTT. The genes are TRBV27 and TRBJ1-4, with 12 bases that match TRBD1. V trimming: 4 bases; J trimming: 7 bases; junction bases outside the gene matches: 4. The CDR3 is 15 amino acids. The germline gives CDR1 MNHEY, CDR2 SMNVEV (reference sequence).

This clone was detected once. This chain connects TRBV13 to TRBJ2-2; D might be TRBD2 (6 bases). CDR1 and CDR2 (germline): PRHDT, FYEKMQ (reference sequence). This CDR3 has 15 amino acids. V was shortened by 0 bases and J by 7 bases, with 12 bases between the two germline ends. The CDR3 DNA is TGTGCCAGCAGCTTAGGCCAGGAGGGTCACGGGGAGCTGTTTTTT. It specifies CASSLGQEGHGELFF.

This clone was found a few times. The rearrangement joins TRBV15 to TRBJ1-4; tentative D call: TRBD1 (6 bases). The CDR3 sequence is 16 residues long. V lost 5 bases and J lost 0, with 13 bases in between. The germline V gene has CDR1 LNHNV and CDR2 YYDKDF (reference sequence). The CDR3 loop reads CATSPRGPATNEKLFF. In DNA, the CDR3 is TGTGCCACCAGCCCCAGGGGCCCGGCAACTAATGAAAAACTGTTTTTT.

J is TRBJ2-7 and V is TRBV29-1, with D unclear. CDR1 is SQVTM and CDR2 is ANQGSEA in the germline V gene. This CDR3 comprises 11 residues. The V and J ends lost 3 bases and 7 bases respectively, with 10 bases between them. Here the CDR3 DNA reads TGCAGCGTTGATCTCGGAGTAGAGCAGTACTTC. Its translation: CSVDLGVEQYF.

The chain combines TRBV5-1 with TRBJ1-4; 9 bases are shared with TRBD1. The CDR3 sequence is 16 residues long. V trimming: 3 bases; J trimming: 2 bases; junction bases outside the gene matches: 5. CDR1 is SGHRS and CDR2 is YFSETQ in the germline V gene. The CDR3 DNA sequence: TGCGCCAGCAGCTGGGGACAGGGTTCGACTAATGAAAAACTGTTTTTT. Its protein is CASSWGQGSTNEKLFF. The entire variable domain, with the rest obtained from reference TRBV5-1 and TRBJ1-4, is as follows: KAGVTQTPRYLIKTRGQQVTLSCSPISGHRSVSWYQQTPGQGLQFLFEYFSETQRNKGNFPGRFSGRQFSNSRSEMNVSTLELGDSALYLCASSWGQGSTNEKLFFGSGTQLSVL.

In this sample, this clone turned up once. V usage is TRBV4-2 and J usage is TRBJ2-5; possible D gene TRBD2, 6 bases. Germline lookup yields CDR1 LGHNA and CDR2 YNFKEQ. The CDR3 runs 16 residues. Trimming took off 3 bases at V and 4 bases at J, with 18 bases between the two ends. The CDR3 loop reads CASSQAGPKLGETQYF. The CDR3 nucleotides are TGTGCCAGCAGCCAGGCGGGGCCAAAGTTAGGAGAGACCCAGTACTTC.

The rearrangement uses TRBV10-1 and TRBJ1-1; D is uncertain. The V and J ends lost 0 bases and 5 bases respectively, with 13 bases between them. CDR3 length: 15 amino acids. The germline V gene encodes CDR1 WNHNN and CDR2 SYGVQD (reference sequence). This chain's CDR3 is CASSESIEGRTEAFF. CDR3 nucleotides: TGCGCCAGCAGTGAGTCAATCGAGGGAAGAACTGAAGCTTTCTTT.

The table lists this clone with a count of one. CDR3 in amino acids: CASSSASYNEQFF. Here the CDR3 DNA reads TGTGCCAGCAGCTCAGCCTCCTACAATGAGCAGTTCTTC. The gene calls are TRBV7-2 and TRBJ2-1; D is undetermined. V lost 4 bases and J 0 bases, leaving 4 bases between the germline ends. The CDR3 is 13 residues long. Germline CDR1 SGHTA, CDR2 FQGNSA.